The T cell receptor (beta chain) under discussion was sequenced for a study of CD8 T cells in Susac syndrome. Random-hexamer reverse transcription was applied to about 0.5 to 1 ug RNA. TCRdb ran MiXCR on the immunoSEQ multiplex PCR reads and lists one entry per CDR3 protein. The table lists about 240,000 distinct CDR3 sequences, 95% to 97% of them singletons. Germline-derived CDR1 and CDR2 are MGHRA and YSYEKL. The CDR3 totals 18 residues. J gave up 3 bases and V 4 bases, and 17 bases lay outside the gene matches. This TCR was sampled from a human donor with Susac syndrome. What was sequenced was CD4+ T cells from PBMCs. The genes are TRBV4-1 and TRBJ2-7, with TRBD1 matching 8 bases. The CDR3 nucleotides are TGCGCCAGCAGCCGGGGCACGAAACCGGGACAGGACCTCTACGAGCAGTACTTC. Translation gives CASSRGTKPGQDLYEQYF.